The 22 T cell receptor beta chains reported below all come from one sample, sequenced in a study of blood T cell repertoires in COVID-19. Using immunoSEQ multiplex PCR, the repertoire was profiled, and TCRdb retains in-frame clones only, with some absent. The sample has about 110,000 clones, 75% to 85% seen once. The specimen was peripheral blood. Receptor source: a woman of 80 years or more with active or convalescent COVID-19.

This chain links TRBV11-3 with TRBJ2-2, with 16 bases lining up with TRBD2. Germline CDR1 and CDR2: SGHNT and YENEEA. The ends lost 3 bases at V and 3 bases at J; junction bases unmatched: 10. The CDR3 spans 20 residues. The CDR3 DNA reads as TGTGCCAGCAGCTTGCCGGGACTAGCGGGAGGGCCCGTCGACACCGGGGAGCTGTTTTTT. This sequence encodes CASSLPGLAGGPVDTGELFF.

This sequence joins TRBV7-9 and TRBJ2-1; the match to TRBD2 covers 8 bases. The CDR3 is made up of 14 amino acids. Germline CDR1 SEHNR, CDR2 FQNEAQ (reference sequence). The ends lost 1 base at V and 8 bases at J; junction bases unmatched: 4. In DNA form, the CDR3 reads TGTGCCAGCAGCTTAGACGGGGGGGTCGATGAGCAGTTCTTC. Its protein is CASSLDGGVDEQFF.

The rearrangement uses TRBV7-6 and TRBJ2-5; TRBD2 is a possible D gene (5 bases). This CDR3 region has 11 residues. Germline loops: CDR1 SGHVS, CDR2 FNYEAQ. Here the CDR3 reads CDHSERETQYF. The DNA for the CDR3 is TGTGACCATAGCGAACGGGAGACCCAGTACTTC.

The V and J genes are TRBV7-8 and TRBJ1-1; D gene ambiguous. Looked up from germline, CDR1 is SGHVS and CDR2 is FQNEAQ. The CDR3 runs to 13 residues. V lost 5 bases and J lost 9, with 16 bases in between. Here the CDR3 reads CASSLTGGWKAFF. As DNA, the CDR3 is TGTGCCAGCAGCCTCACGGGCGGGTGGAAAGCTTTCTTT. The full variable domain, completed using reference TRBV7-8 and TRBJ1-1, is GAGVSQSPRYKVAKRGQDVALRCDPISGHVSLFWYQQALGQGPEFLTYFQNEAQLDKSGLPSDRFFAERPEGSVSTLKIQRTQQEDSAVYLCASSLTGGWKAFFGQGTRLTVV.

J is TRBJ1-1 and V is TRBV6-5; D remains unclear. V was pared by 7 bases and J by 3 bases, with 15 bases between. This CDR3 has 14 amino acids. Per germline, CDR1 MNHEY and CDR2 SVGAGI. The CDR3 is CASMEGVGYTEAFF. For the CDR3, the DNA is TGTGCCAGCATGGAGGGAGTAGGGTACACTGAAGCTTTCTTT.

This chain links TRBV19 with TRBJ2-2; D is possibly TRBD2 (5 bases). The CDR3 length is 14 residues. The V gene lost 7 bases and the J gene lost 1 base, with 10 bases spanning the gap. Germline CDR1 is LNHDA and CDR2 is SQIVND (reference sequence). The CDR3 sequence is CASKKRENTGELFF. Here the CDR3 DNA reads TGTGCCAGTAAGAAACGGGAGAACACCGGGGAGCTGTTTTTT.

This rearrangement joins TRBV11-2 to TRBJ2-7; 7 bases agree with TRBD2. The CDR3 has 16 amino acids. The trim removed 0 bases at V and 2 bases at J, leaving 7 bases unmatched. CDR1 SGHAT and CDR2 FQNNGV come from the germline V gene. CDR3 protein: CASSLDLSSGTYEQYF. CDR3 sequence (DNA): TGTGCCAGCAGCTTAGATCTGTCTAGCGGAACCTACGAGCAGTACTTC.

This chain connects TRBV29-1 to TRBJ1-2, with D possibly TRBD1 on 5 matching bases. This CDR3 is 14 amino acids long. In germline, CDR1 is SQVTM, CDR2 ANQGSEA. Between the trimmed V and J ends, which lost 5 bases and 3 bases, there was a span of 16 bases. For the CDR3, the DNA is TGCAGCGTTTCGGTGGGGGGGAGCTACTATGGCTACACCTTC. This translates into CSVSVGGSYYGYTF. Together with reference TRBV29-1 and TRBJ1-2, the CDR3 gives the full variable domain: SAVISQKPSRDICQRGTSLTIQCQVDSQVTMMFWYRQQPGQSLTLIATANQGSEATYESGFVIDKFPISRPNLTFSTLTVSNMSPEDSSIYLCSVSVGGSYYGYTFGSGTRLTVV.

The CDR3 DNA reads TGTGCCAGCAGCCAAGCGGGGGGGAGAGGGCCCCAGCATTTT. Translated: CASSQAGGRGPQHF. J is TRBJ1-5 and V is TRBV3-1 (or the pseudogene TRBV3-2); a possible D gene is TRBD1 (5 bases). Germline V gene lookup returns CDR1 LGHDT and CDR2 YNNKEL (reference sequence). The length of the CDR3 is 14 residues. Trimming took 1 base from V and 9 from J, leaving 13 bases between them.

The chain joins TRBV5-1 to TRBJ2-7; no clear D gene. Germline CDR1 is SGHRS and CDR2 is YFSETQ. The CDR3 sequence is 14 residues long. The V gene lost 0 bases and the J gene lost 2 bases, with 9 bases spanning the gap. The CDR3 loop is CASSLGSVPYEQYF. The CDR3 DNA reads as TGCGCCAGCAGCTTGGGGTCAGTTCCCTACGAGCAGTACTTC.

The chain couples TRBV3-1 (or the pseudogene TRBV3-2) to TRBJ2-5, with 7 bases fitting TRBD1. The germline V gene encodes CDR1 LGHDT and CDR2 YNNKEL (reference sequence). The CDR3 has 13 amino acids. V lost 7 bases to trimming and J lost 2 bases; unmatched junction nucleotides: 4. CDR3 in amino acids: CASKRQGQETQYF. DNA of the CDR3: TGTGCCAGCAAGAGACAGGGTCAAGAGACCCAGTACTTC.

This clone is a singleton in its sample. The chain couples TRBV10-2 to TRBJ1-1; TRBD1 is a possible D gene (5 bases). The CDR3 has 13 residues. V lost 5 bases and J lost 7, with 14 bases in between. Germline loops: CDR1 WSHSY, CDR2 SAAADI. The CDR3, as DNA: TGCGCCAGCAGTTTGGAGGGGACCCATGAAGCTTTCTTT. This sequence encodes CASSLEGTHEAFF.

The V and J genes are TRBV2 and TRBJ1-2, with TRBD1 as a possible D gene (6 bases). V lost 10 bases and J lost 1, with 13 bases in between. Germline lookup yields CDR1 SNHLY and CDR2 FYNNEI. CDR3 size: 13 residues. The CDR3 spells CATADSFNYGYTF. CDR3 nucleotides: TGTGCCACCGCGGACAGCTTTAACTATGGCTACACCTTC.

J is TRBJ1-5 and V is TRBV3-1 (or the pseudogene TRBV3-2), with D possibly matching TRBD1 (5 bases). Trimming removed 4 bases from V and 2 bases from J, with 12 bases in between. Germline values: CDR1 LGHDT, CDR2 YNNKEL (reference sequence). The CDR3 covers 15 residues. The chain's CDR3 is CASSRGTSGNQPQHF. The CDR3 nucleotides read TGTGCCAGCAGCCGTGGGACTTCGGGCAATCAGCCCCAGCATTTT.

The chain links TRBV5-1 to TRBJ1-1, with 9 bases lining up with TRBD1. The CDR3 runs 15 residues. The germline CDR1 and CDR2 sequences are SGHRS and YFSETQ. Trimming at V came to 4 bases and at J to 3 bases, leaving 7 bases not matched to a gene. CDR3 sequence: CASSGRGQGDTEAFF. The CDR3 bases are TGCGCCAGCAGCGGGAGGGGACAGGGAGACACTGAAGCTTTCTTT.

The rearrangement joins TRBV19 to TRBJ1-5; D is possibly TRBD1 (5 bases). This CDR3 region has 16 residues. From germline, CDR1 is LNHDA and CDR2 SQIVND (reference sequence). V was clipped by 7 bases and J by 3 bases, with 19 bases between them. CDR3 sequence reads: CASKTRGGLFNQPQHF. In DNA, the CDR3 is TGTGCCAGTAAAACCCGGGGGGGGTTGTTCAATCAGCCCCAGCATTTT.

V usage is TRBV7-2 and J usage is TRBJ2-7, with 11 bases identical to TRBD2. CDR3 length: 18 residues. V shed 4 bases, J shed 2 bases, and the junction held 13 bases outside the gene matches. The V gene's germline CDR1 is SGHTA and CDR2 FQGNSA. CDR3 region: CASSSSGLAGGGTYEQYF. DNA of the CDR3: TGTGCCAGCAGCTCTAGTGGCCTAGCGGGAGGAGGGACCTACGAGCAGTACTTC.

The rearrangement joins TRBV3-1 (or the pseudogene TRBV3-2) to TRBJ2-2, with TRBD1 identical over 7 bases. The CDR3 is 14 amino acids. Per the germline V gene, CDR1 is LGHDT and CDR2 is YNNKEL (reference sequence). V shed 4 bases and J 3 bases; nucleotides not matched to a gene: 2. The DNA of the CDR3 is TGTGCCAGCAGCCGTGGGACAGACACCGGGGAGCTGTTTTTT. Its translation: CASSRGTDTGELFF.

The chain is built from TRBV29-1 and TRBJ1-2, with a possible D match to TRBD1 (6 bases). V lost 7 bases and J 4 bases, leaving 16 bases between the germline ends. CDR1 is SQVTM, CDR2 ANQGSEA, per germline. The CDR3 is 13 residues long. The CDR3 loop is CSGSTGRSYGYTF. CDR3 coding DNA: TGCAGCGGATCCACAGGGAGATCCTATGGCTACACCTTC.

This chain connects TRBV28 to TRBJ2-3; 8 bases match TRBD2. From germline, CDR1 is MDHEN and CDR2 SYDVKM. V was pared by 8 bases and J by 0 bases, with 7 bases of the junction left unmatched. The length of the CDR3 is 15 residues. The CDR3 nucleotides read TGTGCCAGCGCAGGTAGCGGGGCTAGCACAGATACGCAGTATTTT. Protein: CASAGSGASTDTQYF.

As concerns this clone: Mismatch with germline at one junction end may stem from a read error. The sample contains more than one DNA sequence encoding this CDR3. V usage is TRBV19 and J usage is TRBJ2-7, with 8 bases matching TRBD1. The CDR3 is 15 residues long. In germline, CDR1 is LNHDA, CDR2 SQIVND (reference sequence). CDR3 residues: CARALRTGKTYEQYF. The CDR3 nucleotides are TGTGCCAGAGCTTTGAGGACAGGGAAGACCTACGAGCAGTATTTC.

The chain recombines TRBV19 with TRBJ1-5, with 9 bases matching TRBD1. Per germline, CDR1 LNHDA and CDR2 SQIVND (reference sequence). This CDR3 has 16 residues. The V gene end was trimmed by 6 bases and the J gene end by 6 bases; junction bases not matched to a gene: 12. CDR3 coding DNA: TGTGCCAGTAGCCAACTACAGGGGGCTGATGGTCAGCCCCAGCATTTT. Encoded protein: CASSQLQGADGQPQHF.